The entry below describes one TCR beta chain. In this sample, this clone turned up a few times. This receptor's antigen is unknown. Within one base of it there is no much larger clone, and no base qualities were kept. The library came from the immunoSEQ multiplex PCR assay. RNA was extracted from all samples and reverse transcribed into cDNA, which served as template for TCR sequencing. SuperScript III was used to make first-strand cDNA, primed with a 2:1 mix of oligo-dT and random hexamers. A synthetic immune receptor repertoire was used to gauge amplification bias, and whatever bias remained was removed computationally. Turning to the authors' computational methods: Raw reads were preprocessed for error removal, and CDR3 was defined according to IMGT conventions as running from the conserved cysteine to phenylalanine. Clonality was computed by normalizing Shannon entropy by log2 of the number of productive unique TCRs and subtracting the result from 1. Whether each scalp clone was CD4 or CD8 was inferred by checking scalp TCRbeta sequences against the CD4 and CD8 repertoires from sorted blood. As stored in TCRdb, this immuneACCESS dataset retains in-frame rearrangements with V and J assigned. A fraction of the clones does not appear; measured against another copy, unresolved V genes explain less than half of the discrepancy, and the remainder lacks a known reason. For V, J and clone size, that table is used; D and trimming come from the DNA. Present in this sample are about 190,000 clones, 60% to 70% of which were seen just once. Of the sample, 0.65% to 0.7% falls within the top ten clones.

The time point tag for this specimen amounts to: more than three weeks on oral tofacitinib. This specimen's treatment or condition label, per the study, means: oral pan-JAK inhibitor, 5-10 mg twice daily. Lesional scalp punch biopsies and peripheral blood were collected from alopecia areata patients. PBMCs were isolated by density centrifugation and stained for CD3, CD4 and CD8, after which CD4+ and CD8+ T cells were sorted on a FACSAria. CDR1 and CDR2 were assigned from the germline V gene (reference sequence) as LNHDA and SQIVND. Its CDR3 holds 12 amino acids, cysteine through phenylalanine. Only the CDR3 DNA is retained, 36 bases long and in frame from the first base. V gives up 7 bases and J gives up 5 bases, and the segment between their germline ends measures 11 bases. The data belong to a study of CD8+ T cells in alopecia areata (dated by TCRdb to the late 2010s). Regarding the complete study: The treated patients, all with moderate-to-severe alopecia areata, were enrolled in an open-label pilot trial of oral tofacitinib given at 5 to 10 mg twice daily. Tofacitinib was given for 6 to 18 months, followed by 6 months of follow-up off drug to assess delayed response and recurrence. Disease severity in treated patients was measured with the SALT score, which quantifies the percentage of affected scalp surface area. To study T cell clonal expansion in alopecia areata, the researchers applied high-throughput TCRbeta sequencing to both the C3H/HeJ mouse model and human patients. On the human side, TCRbeta sequencing was run on scalp tissue and on sorted CD4+ and CD8+ peripheral blood T cells from healthy controls and from alopecia areata patients with either patchy or totalis/universalis disease. Biopsies were taken from tofacitinib-treated patients at baseline and again at 4 and 24 weeks into treatment, and several of those patients also had a later scalp biopsy. Scalp clonality was compared across normal scalp (n=4), patchy alopecia areata scalp (n=8), and alopecia totalis/universalis scalp (n=8). The RNA source kit depended on sample type: the PAXgene miRNA kit for fixed scalp, the miRNeasy kit for PBMCs, and the RNeasy kit for mouse skin. TCRbeta CDR3 regions were amplified by immunoSEQ multiplex PCR with 35 Vbeta forward and 13 Jbeta reverse primers. General conclusions and limits of the study: Because the treated cohort was small and had only one nonresponder, larger studies are needed to examine links between baseline CD8+ expansion and response. With tofacitinib, both scalp clonality and the number of expanded CD8+ clones among the top 100 scalp clones went down significantly. During tofacitinib treatment, many expanded lesional clones remained in scalp and blood, and this persistence may partly explain relapse after treatment is stopped. Unlike mouse skin, where gammadelta T cells dominate, normal human skin contains resident alphabeta T cells that get sequenced too, which complicates analysis of the scalp TCR repertoire. TCR sequences shared between patients were less clear than in mice, possibly partly because of HLA diversity in the patient population. Compared with normal scalp, lesional scalp had higher clonality and more expanded CD8+ clones, particularly in alopecia totalis/universalis, a pattern that suggests antigenic drive.

The input for sequencing was CD4+ T cells sorted from blood, taken at week 4, from a patient treated with tofacitinib. The sequence was collected from a human donor with alopecia areata. The chain uses TRBV19 and TRBJ1-2; a confident D gene designation cannot be given. The CDR3 region has the sequence CASMGIGYGYTF. In nucleotide form, the sequence is TGTGCCAGTATGGGAATTGGGTATGGCTACACCTTC.